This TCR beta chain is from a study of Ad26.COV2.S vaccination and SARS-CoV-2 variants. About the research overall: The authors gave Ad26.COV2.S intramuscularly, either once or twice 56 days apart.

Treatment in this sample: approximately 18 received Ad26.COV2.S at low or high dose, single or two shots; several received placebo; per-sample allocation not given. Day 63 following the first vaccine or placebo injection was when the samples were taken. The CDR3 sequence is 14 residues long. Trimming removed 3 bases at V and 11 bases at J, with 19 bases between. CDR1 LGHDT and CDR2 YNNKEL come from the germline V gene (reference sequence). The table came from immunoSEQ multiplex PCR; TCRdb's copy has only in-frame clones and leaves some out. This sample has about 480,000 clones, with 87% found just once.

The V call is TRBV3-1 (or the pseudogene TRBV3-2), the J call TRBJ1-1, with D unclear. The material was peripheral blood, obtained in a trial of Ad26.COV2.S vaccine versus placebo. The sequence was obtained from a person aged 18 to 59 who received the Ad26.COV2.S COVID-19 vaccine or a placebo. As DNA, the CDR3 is TGTGCCAGCAGCCATGGGAGTAGATCCCTGGGTGCTTTCTTT. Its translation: CASSHGSRSLGAFF.